The 22 T cell receptor beta chains in this list originate from one sample, sequenced in a study of identical twins. Each CDR3 protein gets one entry after TCRdb re-called the 5' RACE reads with MiXCR. The sample holds hundreds of thousands of distinct CDR3 sequences, roughly 6% seen once. The sequenced sample consisted of naive T cells sorted from blood. Receptors originate from a man younger than 30 in good health.

This clonotype was seen repeatedly, ten times or more. The chain couples TRBV20-1 to TRBJ2-3; TRBD2 matches at 9 bases. J lost 0 bases, V lost 6 bases, and 13 bases had no gene match. In germline, CDR1 is DFQATT, CDR2 SNEGSKA (reference sequence). The CDR3 is made up of 17 amino acids. As DNA, the CDR3 is TGCAGTGCCGTTCCTGCGGGAGGGATCTCTAGCACAGATACGCAGTATTTT. Its protein is CSAVPAGGISSTDTQYF.

This clonotype was detected ten times or more. The chain carries TRBV29-1 and TRBJ2-5, with a tentative D call TRBD1 (5 bases). The CDR3 spans 12 residues. CDR1 and CDR2 (germline): SQVTM, ANQGSEA. V lost 7 bases and J lost 1, with 10 bases in between. Here the CDR3 DNA reads TGCAGCGGGTCGCAGGGCCAAGAGACCCAGTACTTC. Amino acids: CSGSQGQETQYF. The variable domain in full, with the rest retrieved from reference TRBV29-1 and TRBJ2-5, is SAVISQKPSRDICQRGTSLTIQCQVDSQVTMMFWYRQQPGQSLTLIATANQGSEATYESGFVIDKFPISRPNLTFSTLTVSNMSPEDSSIYLCSGSQGQETQYFGPGTRLLVL.

A few counts support this clonotype. V gene TRBV20-1 combines with J gene TRBJ2-1; tentative D call: TRBD2 (6 bases). V lost 0 bases and J 3 bases, leaving 12 bases between the germline ends. The CDR3 runs to 15 residues. Germline CDR1 and CDR2: DFQATT and SNEGSKA (reference sequence). CDR3 coding DNA: TGCAGTGCTAGAGATAAGCGGGCCTACTACAATGAGCAGTTCTTC. This gives the protein CSARDKRAYYNEQFF.

This clonotype has only a few counts. This chain joins TRBV5-1 and TRBJ1-5, with 7 bases identical to TRBD1. The CDR3 consists of 15 residues. V shed 5 bases and J 3 bases; nucleotides not matched to a gene: 8. From germline, CDR1 is SGHRS and CDR2 YFSETQ. CDR3 region: CASSPGQDNNQPQHF. CDR3 bases: TGCGCCAGCAGTCCAGGACAGGATAACAATCAGCCCCAGCATTTT.

The chain carries TRBV5-1 and TRBJ1-1; D is possibly TRBD1 (5 bases). This CDR3 is built from 15 residues. Germline V lookup: CDR1 SGHRS, CDR2 YFSETQ. The CDR3 loop is CDGLWSGLGDTEAFF. The CDR3 region has the DNA TGCGATGGGCTTTGGTCTGGGCTAGGGGACACTGAAGCTTTCTTT.

At least ten counts were recorded for this clonotype. V is TRBV25-1 and J is TRBJ2-1; maybe TRBD1 (6 bases). Between the trimmed V and J ends, which lost 7 bases and 3 bases, there was a span of 19 bases. The germline V gene encodes CDR1 MGHDK and CDR2 SYGVNS. CDR3 length: 16 amino acids. The CDR3, as DNA: TGTGCCAGCACAAAACACAGGGAATCCCTCTACAATGAGCAGTTCTTC. It is translated as CASTKHRESLYNEQFF.

This clonotype has a count of ten or more. This chain joins TRBV20-1 and TRBJ2-3; TRBD2 matches at 7 bases. This CDR3 is 15 amino acids long. Looked up from germline, CDR1 is DFQATT and CDR2 is SNEGSKA (reference sequence). The junction had 8 bases not matched to a gene; V was cut back by 3 bases and J by 2 bases. The CDR3 loop reads CSASYRSGDTDTQYF. The CDR3, as DNA: TGCAGTGCTAGCTATCGCAGCGGGGACACAGATACGCAGTATTTT.

The sample holds many counts of this clonotype. V and J are TRBV7-9 and TRBJ2-3; D unclear. Germline assignment: CDR1 SEHNR and CDR2 FQNEAQ (reference sequence). This CDR3 has 12 residues. With 6 bases removed from V and 2 bases from J, the gap between germline ends came to 6 bases. The CDR3 reads CASSIYTDTQYF. For the CDR3, the DNA is TGTGCCAGCAGTATATACACAGATACGCAGTATTTT.

Many counts were recorded for this clonotype. This rearrangement joins TRBV5-6 to TRBJ2-7; D might be TRBD2 (6 bases). Per germline, CDR1 SGHDT and CDR2 YYEEEE. The CDR3 length is 17 residues. Trimming removed 3 bases at V and 3 bases at J, with 22 bases between. For the CDR3, the DNA is TGTGCCAGCAGCTCCCGGGGACTGAGGCTACGAAGCTACGAGCAGTACTTC. Protein sequence: CASSSRGLRLRSYEQYF.

At least ten counts were recorded for this clonotype. J is TRBJ2-1 and V is TRBV29-1; D ambiguous. The CDR3 contains 11 residues. Germline-derived CDR1 and CDR2 are SQVTM and ANQGSEA. V lost 0 bases, J lost 15 bases, and 12 bases lay in between. In DNA form, the CDR3 reads TGCAGCGTTGAAGATCGGACCGTCGGGTTCTTC. Protein product: CSVEDRTVGFF.

This clonotype has more than one count but fewer than ten. The chain carries TRBV28 and TRBJ1-2, with D hard to call. Germline CDR1 is MDHEN and CDR2 is SYDVKM. The CDR3 is 14 residues long. Trimming stripped 2 bases from V and 5 bases from J, with 12 bases between. The CDR3 DNA reads as TGTGCCAGCAGTTTAACGGGATTTAAGTATGGCTACACCTTC. It translates to CASSLTGFKYGYTF.

The table lists this clonotype with many counts. V usage is TRBV9 and J usage is TRBJ1-1, with D tentatively TRBD1 (5 bases). The germline CDR1 and CDR2 sequences are SGDLS and YYNGEE. The CDR3 spans 16 residues. V lost 0 bases and J 5 bases, leaving 17 bases between the germline ends. Written as DNA, the CDR3 is TGTGCCAGCAGCGTAGTGTCCGGGGCGGGGGGAACTGAAGCTTTCTTT. This sequence encodes CASSVVSGAGGTEAFF.

Of note for this clonotype: The junction does not match germline at one end; this may be a read error. The genes are TRBV11-3 and TRBJ1-5, with unresolved D. CDR1 and CDR2 from the germline V gene are SGHNT and YENEEA. CDR3 length: 17 amino acids. This CDR3 is CASTLGLGSYSNQPQHF. CDR3 DNA sequence: TGTGCCAGCACCTTAGGTCTTGGGAGTTATAGCAATCAGCCCCAGCATTTT.

This clonotype was counted between two and nine times. V and J are TRBV7-9 and TRBJ1-2, with D unclear. The ends were cut back, 0 bases at V and 8 bases at J, with 10 bases in the middle. Germline V lookup: CDR1 SEHNR, CDR2 FQNEAQ (reference sequence). This CDR3 region has 13 residues. CDR3 bases: TGTGCCAGCAGCTTAGCTACCCCGGAGGGCTACACCTTC. Amino acids: CASSLATPEGYTF.

This clonotype was seen only a few times. The rearrangement links TRBV5-6 to TRBJ2-7; the D gene could be TRBD1 or TRBD2 (5 bases each). Trimming stripped 5 bases from V and 2 bases from J, with 20 bases between. This CDR3 is 16 amino acids long. CDR1 and CDR2 from the germline V gene are SGHDT and YYEEEE. CDR3 nucleotide sequence: TGTGCCAGCAGAAACCGGGACGAGAGATATACCTACGAGCAGTACTTC. It translates to CASRNRDERYTYEQYF.

This clonotype was picked up many times. This chain links TRBV5-1 with TRBJ2-3, with D possibly matching TRBD1 (6 bases). The V end was cut by 0 bases, the J end by 4 bases, with 12 bases between. Germline CDR1 SGHRS, CDR2 YFSETQ. The CDR3 contains 15 residues. The chain's CDR3 is CASSLEQGWADTQYF. Here the CDR3 DNA reads TGCGCCAGCAGCTTGGAACAGGGCTGGGCAGATACGCAGTATTTT.

In its sample, this clonotype was seen a few times. The rearrangement links TRBV10-2 to TRBJ2-5; TRBD1 agrees at 9 bases. The germline V gene encodes CDR1 WSHSY and CDR2 SAAADI. Unmatched junction bases numbered 7, after V lost 3 bases and J lost 5 bases. The CDR3 consists of 15 residues. DNA of the CDR3: TGCGCCAGCAGTGATCCGCTAGACAGGGGGGAGACCCAGTACTTC. It encodes CASSDPLDRGETQYF.

As concerns this clonotype: A much bigger clone sits one base away, suggesting this may be a read error. V is TRBV27 and J is TRBJ1-1; D not resolved. Deletions cut 3 bases from V and 5 bases from J, with 13 bases between. Looked up from germline, CDR1 is MNHEY and CDR2 is SMNVEV (reference sequence). There are 14 residues in the CDR3. CDR3 in amino acids: CASSLYSGETEAFF. Here the CDR3 DNA reads TGTGCCAGCAGTTTGTACAGCGGGGAAACTGAAGCTTTCTTT.

This clonotype was recorded at least ten times. The chain employs TRBV21-1 and TRBJ2-4. TRBV21-1 is a pseudogene. This CDR3 is built from 10 residues. The DNA for the CDR3 is TGTGCCAGCAGCAAAAACATTCAGTACTTC. The encoded protein is CASSKNIQYF.

This clonotype appeared a few times. The chain couples TRBV5-1 to TRBJ1-1, with D possibly matching TRBD1 (5 bases). The V end was cut by 4 bases, the J end by 1 base, with 11 bases between. The germline gives CDR1 SGHRS, CDR2 YFSETQ. The CDR3 runs 14 residues. The chain's CDR3 is CASSNGQGNTEAFF. The CDR3 DNA reads TGCGCCAGCAGCAACGGGCAGGGGAACACTGAAGCTTTCTTT.

This clonotype was recorded at least ten times. The CDR3 DNA sequence: TGTGCCAGCAGTGGGGGGACAGGGGATAACCAGTACTTC. This encodes CASSGGTGDNQYF. The chain uses TRBV12-3 or TRBV12-4 and TRBJ2-5, with 10 positions matching TRBD1. V dropped 5 bases and J dropped 10; count of bases not matched to a gene: 7. The CDR3 has 13 amino acids.

This clonotype was picked up many times. The chain combines TRBV6-5 with TRBJ2-3; 7 nucleotides match TRBD1. Germline CDR1 and CDR2: MNHEY and SVGAGI. The V segment lost 2 bases and the J segment 1 base; nucleotides outside the gene matches: 3. The CDR3 contains 15 residues. CDR3 sequence reads: CASSYRDSGTDTQYF. DNA of the CDR3: TGTGCCAGCAGTTACCGGGACAGTGGCACAGATACGCAGTATTTT.